This TCR beta chain originates from a study of human T cells and chemical hapten exposure. As for time point: pre-sensitization, week 0. Regarding treatment: therapeutic diphenylcyclopropenone sensitization with weekly scalp DPC. Extraction yielded total RNA from whole blood (unfractionated). CDR1 and CDR2 from the germline V gene are SGHTA and FQGNSA. The CDR3 loop spans 11 amino acids. V was cut by 5 bases and J by 5 bases, with 4 bases left in between. This clonotype appeared many times. Original processing methods: Samples contained a median of approximately 100,000 TCRs, with a range of about 23,224 to 690,600. TCRdb ran MiXCR on the RACE reads and lists one entry per CDR3 protein. Clone size and V and J calls follow TCRdb, not the original study. The sample holds some 49,000 distinct CDR3 sequences; approximately 10% are singletons and the top ten take 9.5% to 10%.

The V and J genes are TRBV7-2 and TRBJ2-1; unclear D gene. This clonotype originated in a woman aged 25 to 39 with alopecia areata. Some clones in this sample may be carry-over from other donors' samples. The material was whole blood, obtained in connection with sensitization to the hapten diphenylcyclopropenone (DPC). The DNA of the CDR3 is TGTGCCAGCAGCGCCAACAATGAGCAGTTCTTC. This encodes CASSANNEQFF.